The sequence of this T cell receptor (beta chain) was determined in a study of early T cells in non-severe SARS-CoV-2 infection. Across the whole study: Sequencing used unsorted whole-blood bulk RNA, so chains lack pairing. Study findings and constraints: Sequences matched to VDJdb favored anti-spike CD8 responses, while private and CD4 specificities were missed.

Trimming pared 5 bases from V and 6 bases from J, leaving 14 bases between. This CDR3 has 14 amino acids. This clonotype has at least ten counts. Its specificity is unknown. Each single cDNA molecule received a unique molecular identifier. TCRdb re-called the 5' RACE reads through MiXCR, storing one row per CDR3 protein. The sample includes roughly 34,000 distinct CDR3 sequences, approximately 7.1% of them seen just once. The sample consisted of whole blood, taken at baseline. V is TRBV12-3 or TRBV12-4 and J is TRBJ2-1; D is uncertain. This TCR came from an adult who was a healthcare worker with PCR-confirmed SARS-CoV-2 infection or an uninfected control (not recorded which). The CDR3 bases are TGTGCCAGCAGTAAGAACTATTGGGCCAATGAGCAGTTCTTC. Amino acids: CASSKNYWANEQFF.